The table lists the clone carrying this T cell receptor (beta chain) with a few counts. Its antigen remains unidentified. TCRdb independently ran MiXCR on the reads; one entry per CDR3 protein. Among 680,000 or so distinct CDR3 sequences listed, roughly 30% were seen once. This specimen belongs to a study of T cell repertoires in cytomegalovirus infection. Study at large: Both recently identified HLA-C-restricted and well-studied HLA-B-restricted CMV epitopes were used in the study. In public TCR beta signatures, there were indications of both CMV infection and matching HLA type.

The study, taken as a whole, reports: In two of eight donors, the top clonotype was HLA-C-restricted CMV-specific. Pooled public TCR beta family frequency picked out CMV carriers with the relevant HLA.

V gave up 1 base and J gave up 6 bases; unmatched junction bases: 8. The germline CDR1 and CDR2 sequences are SGHRS and YFSETQ. This CDR3 is built from 16 residues. The sequence was collected from a human donor in good health (CMV status not recorded). Some clones in this sample may be carry-over from other donors' samples. The sequences come from cultured PBMCs, collected from culture after CMV antigen stimulation. The gene calls are TRBV5-1 and TRBJ2-1; TRBD2 aligns across 9 bases. The CDR3 DNA is TGCGCCAGCAGCTTGCCCCCAGCGGGAGGAGGCAATGAGCAGTTCTTC. Translation: CASSLPPAGGGNEQFF.